This T cell receptor beta chain is from a study of blood T cell repertoires in COVID-19. The CDR3 sequence is 12 residues long. V was cut by 1 base and J by 6 bases, with 10 bases left in between. Germline CDR1 and CDR2: SQVTM and ANQGSEA. Original processing notes: Estimation of nucleated cell counts relied on the amplification of reference gene primers. Sequenced by immunoSEQ multiplex PCR; TCRdb stores in-frame clones only, minus some. That table gives V, J and clone size, and the DNA gave D and trimming. The sample has 150,000 to 200,000 clones, 87% seen once; the top ten hold roughly a fifth. This receptor was identified in a man in his sixties with active or convalescent COVID-19. The V and J genes are TRBV29-1 and TRBJ2-7; the D gene is possibly TRBD2 (5 bases). Material: peripheral blood. The CDR3 region has the DNA TGCAGCGTTGAAGTGGACTCTGGCGAGCAGTACTTC. It codes for CSVEVDSGEQYF.